A single sample gave rise to the 11 T cell receptor beta chains below, sequenced in a study of regulatory T cells in long-lasting Graves disease. This sample's time point: newly diagnosed GD, antithyroid drugs for less than 3 months. PBMC-extracted RNA yielded the TCR library. Arm-PCR of CDR3 regions and iRepertoire HTBI primers were used to build TCR beta libraries. MiXCR, applied by TCRdb to the multiplex PCR reads, yields one record per CDR3 protein. Among approximately 400,000 distinct CDR3 sequences listed, around 14% were seen once. These data were also reused for a study on T cells in Graves' hyperthyroidism and ophthalmopathy.

Sequencing was performed on peripheral blood mononuclear cells (PBMCs), taken at new diagnosis, from a patient treated with antithyroid drugs. Source of these receptors: a woman under 40 with Graves disease.

This clonotype was counted many times. The CDR3 coding sequence is TGTGCCAGCAGTTACTCGCTGGGGAGAGCCAAAAACATTCAGTACTTC. Translation: CASSYSLGRAKNIQYF. This chain uses TRBV6-5 with TRBJ2-4, with D perhaps TRBD2 (5 bases). The germline gives CDR1 MNHEY, CDR2 SVGAGI. The CDR3 covers 16 residues. V was trimmed by 0 bases and J by 0 bases, leaving 9 bases between them.

Notes on this clonotype: Just one base apart from a much larger clone, this may be a read error. The gene calls are TRBV7-2 and TRBJ2-7, with no clear D. Trimming cost V 3 bases and J 5 bases, with 11 bases left between them. The CDR3 contains 13 residues. Per the germline V gene, CDR1 is SGHTA and CDR2 is FQGNSA. This CDR3 reads CASSLRSEDEQYF. CDR3 bases: TGTGCCAGCAGCTTGCGGTCCGAGGACGAGCAGTACTTC.

At least ten counts were recorded for this clonotype. The rearrangement links TRBV28 to TRBJ1-1, with a tentative D call TRBD1 (5 bases). This CDR3 comprises 12 residues. With 1 base removed from V and 10 bases from J, the gap between germline ends came to 10 bases. Germline V gene sequence: CDR1 MDHEN, CDR2 SYDVKM. CDR3 in amino acids: CASSLYGGGAFF. The CDR3, as DNA: TGTGCCAGCAGTTTATATGGGGGGGGAGCTTTCTTT.

The table lists this clonotype with a few counts. V usage is TRBV18 and J usage is TRBJ2-3; 10 positions agree with TRBD2. Losses at the gene ends were 1 base for V and 4 bases for J; bases not matched to a gene: 5. Germline V gene lookup returns CDR1 KGHSH and CDR2 LQKENI. This CDR3 contains 16 residues. CDR3 region: CASSPRLAGDPDTQYF. CDR3 nucleotides: TGTGCCAGCTCACCACGGCTAGCGGGAGATCCAGATACGCAGTATTTT.

In its sample, this clonotype was seen many times. The chain links TRBV11-2 to TRBJ2-7; TRBD2 matches 13 bases. The CDR3 has 15 amino acids. V was pared by 5 bases and J by 4 bases, with 5 bases of the junction left unmatched. Germline assignment: CDR1 SGHAT and CDR2 FQNNGV. CDR3 bases: TGTGCCAGCAGCCCGGGACTAGCGGGGCCTTACGAGCAGTACTTC. Amino acids: CASSPGLAGPYEQYF. Variable domain in full (rest from reference TRBV11-2 and TRBJ2-7): EAGVAQSPRYKIIEKRQSVAFWCNPISGHATLYWYQQILGQGPKLLIQFQNNGVVDDSQLPKDRFSAERLKGVDSTLKIQPAKLEDSAVYLCASSPGLAGPYEQYFGPGTRLTVT.

The chain recombines TRBV3-1 with TRBJ2-5; D may be TRBD2 (5 bases). The germline CDR1 and CDR2 sequences are LGHDT and YNNKEL (reference sequence). Between the trimmed V and J ends, which lost 0 bases and 2 bases, there was a span of 13 bases. The CDR3 length is 16 residues. The CDR3 bases are TGTGCCAGCAGCCAAGAGGGCGACGGGAAACAAGAGACCCAGTACTTC. It yields the protein CASSQEGDGKQETQYF.

The table lists this clonotype with a few counts. The chain recombines TRBV10-3 with TRBJ1-6, with 7 bases fitting TRBD1. The CDR3 is 14 residues long. Germline-derived CDR1 and CDR2 are ENHRY and SYGVKD. The trim removed 6 bases at V and 7 bases at J, leaving 6 bases unmatched. CDR3 sequence reads: CAISGQAVNSPLHF. In DNA, the CDR3 is TGTGCCATCAGCGGACAGGCGGTAAATTCACCCCTCCACTTT.

This sequence joins TRBV19 and TRBJ2-1, with D perhaps assigned TRBD1 or TRBD2 (5 bases each). V was trimmed by 3 bases and J by 2 bases, leaving 11 bases between them. From germline, CDR1 is LNHDA and CDR2 SQIVND (reference sequence). The CDR3 spans 15 residues. In DNA, the CDR3 is TGTGCCAGTAGTATTCCGGGACGACCCTACAATGAGCAGTTCTTC. This gives the protein CASSIPGRPYNEQFF.

This clonotype has a count of ten or more. The V gene is TRBV24-1, the J gene TRBJ2-7; D not resolved. Trimming pared 7 bases from V and 1 base from J, leaving 10 bases between. The CDR3 is 13 amino acids. The germline V gene encodes CDR1 KGHDR and CDR2 SFDVKD. The CDR3 sequence is CATSSDGSYEQYF. CDR3 DNA sequence: TGTGCCACCAGCTCTGACGGTTCCTACGAGCAGTACTTC.

In its sample, this clonotype was seen many times. This chain uses TRBV18 with TRBJ1-2; D not certain. V lost 0 bases and J lost 2, with 4 bases in between. The CDR3 length is 13 residues. The germline gives CDR1 KGHSH, CDR2 LQKENI. The CDR3 DNA follows: TGTGCCAGCTCACCACCGACGAACTATGGCTACACCTTC. Protein sequence: CASSPPTNYGYTF.

This clonotype was seen ten or more times. The chain employs TRBV11-1 and TRBJ2-5; no clear D gene. The closer fit of TRBJ2-1 to the DNA end suggests the J call may be wrong. Germline loops: CDR1 SGHAT, CDR2 FQDESV (reference sequence). The CDR3 contains 13 residues. The chain's CDR3 is CASSPTVYNEQFF. Written as DNA, the CDR3 is TGTGCCAGCAGCCCGACTGTATACAATGAGCAGTTCTTC.